The clone carrying this T cell receptor beta chain was seen at least ten times. Antigen specificity is unknown. This CDR3 is 14 amino acids long. Germline V gene sequence: CDR1 MNHEY, CDR2 SVGEGT. V shed 2 bases and J 6 bases; nucleotides not matched to a gene: 4. When ophthalmopathy did not progress within 18 months, Graves' hyperthyroidism was considered stable. Diagnoses used clinical symptoms, serum thyroxine and TRAb, thyroid ultrasound and orbital computed tomography. It was over 9.5 ml of fresh peripheral blood that supplied the PBMCs. This sample stems from a study of T cells in Graves' hyperthyroidism and ophthalmopathy. RNA transcripts provided the source from which TCR beta CDR3 regions were amplified. HTBI primers were the set used in a first-round RT-PCR of the TCR CDR3. Using its own MiXCR run on the multiplex PCR reads, TCRdb lists one record per CDR3 protein. The sample has around 580,000 distinct CDR3 sequences, about a sixth seen once.

The study, taken as a whole, reports: Blood held most thyroid clonotypes expanded above 0.001 frequency.

This receptor was identified in a woman between 18 and 30 years old with Graves' hyperthyroidism. The gene calls are TRBV6-2 or TRBV6-3 and TRBJ1-5, with 7 bases matching TRBD1. Sequences were obtained from blood. Written as DNA, the CDR3 is TGTGCCAGCAGTTACAGACAGGGAGTTCAGCCCCAGCATTTT. This gives the protein CASSYRQGVQPQHF.